Listed here are 19 T cell receptor beta chains from one sample, sequenced in a study of T cells in Graves' hyperthyroidism and ophthalmopathy (dated by TCRdb to about 2019). To prepare the library, multiplex PCR was applied. This sample was sequenced with an Illumina HiSeq 2000. Amplification of TCR beta CDR3 regions was carried out from RNA transcripts. A first-round RT-PCR of the TCR CDR3 used the HTBI primer set with the Qiagen OneStep RT-PCR kit. The raw public reads went through TCRdb reprocessing: fastp at Q25, MiXCR clone calling, in-frame beta chains kept. Rows with a matching CDR3 protein are joined into one entry that keeps the most common DNA and genes. Present in this sample are hundreds of thousands of distinct CDR3 sequences, approximately 14% of which were seen just once. Of the sample, over 10% falls within the top ten clones. Sequencing was done on a sample of blood. Receptor source: a man aged 18 to 29 with Graves' ophthalmopathy.

In its sample, this clonotype was seen many times. This rearrangement joins TRBV2 to TRBJ1-6, with 9 bases aligning to TRBD1. CDR3 length: 16 residues. V lost 1 base, J lost 6 bases, and 4 bases stayed unmatched. Germline lookup yields CDR1 SNHLY and CDR2 FYNNEI. The CDR3 DNA reads TGTGCCAGCAGTGAAGGACAGGGGGGTGGTAATTCACCCCTCCACTTT. This gives the protein CASSEGQGGGNSPLHF.

This clonotype was seen ten or more times. The genes are TRBV6-1 and TRBJ1-2, with no clear D. The V end lost 0 bases, the J end lost 6 bases, and 11 bases lay between the germline ends. This CDR3 has 14 amino acids. CDR1 and CDR2 from the germline V gene are MNHNS and SASEGT. Here the CDR3 reads CASSEAVPGDGYTF. The DNA of the CDR3 is TGTGCCAGCAGTGAAGCAGTTCCCGGGGATGGCTACACCTTC.

The chain employs TRBV18 and TRBJ2-1; perhaps TRBD1 as D (5 bases). Trimming stripped 0 bases from V and 3 bases from J, with 9 bases between. This CDR3 has 15 residues. Germline CDR1 and CDR2: KGHSH and LQKENI. Here the CDR3 reads CASSPPGQSYNEQFF. The CDR3 DNA sequence: TGTGCCAGCTCACCACCGGGGCAGAGCTACAATGAGCAGTTCTTC.

V gene TRBV20-1 combines with J gene TRBJ2-2; no clear D. The CDR3 is 16 residues long. Germline V gives CDR1 DFQATT, CDR2 SNEGSKA (reference sequence). V was clipped by 1 base and J by 3 bases, with 15 bases between them. The CDR3 sequence is CSARGRTPGDTGELFF. CDR3 DNA sequence: TGCAGTGCTAGAGGACGGACCCCTGGCGACACCGGGGAGCTGTTTTTT.

The CDR3: CASSSGTGVEQFF. DNA for the CDR3: TGTGCCAGCAGCTCTGGGACAGGGGTTGAGCAGTTCTTC. V usage is TRBV7-9 and J usage is TRBJ2-1; 10 bases agree with TRBD1. V shed 4 bases and J 9 bases; nucleotides not matched to a gene: 3. The CDR3 covers 13 residues. Germline CDR1 SEHNR, CDR2 FQNEAQ (reference sequence).

This clonotype has ten or more counts. The chain couples TRBV7-2 to TRBJ2-7; TRBD1 matches at 12 bases. After removal of 5 bases from V and 7 bases from J, the junction contained 9 bases not matched to a gene. This CDR3 has 15 amino acids. Germline V CDR1 and CDR2: SGHTA, FQGNSA. CDR3 in amino acids: CASSKPGTGGGEQYF. The DNA of the CDR3 is TGTGCCAGCAGCAAACCGGGGACAGGGGGCGGTGAGCAGTACTTC.

This clonotype showed up many times. The chain couples TRBV7-9 to TRBJ2-3; 10 nucleotides agree with TRBD1. This CDR3 has 17 amino acids. With 0 bases clipped from V and 3 bases from J, the junction kept 6 bases outside the gene matches. Germline-derived CDR1 and CDR2 are SEHNR and FQNEAQ (reference sequence). CDR3 coding DNA: TGTGCCAGCAGCTTAGCTGCGACAGGGGGCTGGACAGATACGCAGTATTTT. This codes for CASSLAATGGWTDTQYF.

This clonotype was recorded many times. This rearrangement joins TRBV10-3 to TRBJ2-7; 10 bases agree with TRBD1. This CDR3 comprises 14 residues. Germline CDR1 and CDR2: ENHRY and SYGVKD. V gave up 6 bases and J gave up 3 bases; unmatched junction bases: 5. The CDR3 nucleotides are TGTGCCATCAGACCGGGACAGGGGATCTACGAGCAGTACTTC. Encoded protein: CAIRPGQGIYEQYF.

This clonotype has a handful of counts. This chain joins TRBV4-2 and TRBJ2-7; perhaps TRBD2 as D (6 bases). Germline V lookup: CDR1 LGHNA, CDR2 YNFKEQ. The CDR3 has 14 amino acids. V was trimmed by 7 bases and J by 3 bases, leaving 16 bases between them. CDR3 coding DNA: TGTGCCAGCAATCAGGTGGCGGGATACTACGAGCAGTACTTC. This sequence encodes CASNQVAGYYEQYF.

This clonotype was counted between two and nine times. V is TRBV9 and J is TRBJ1-1; D gene ambiguous. The CDR3 totals 13 residues. Looked up from germline, CDR1 is SGDLS and CDR2 is YYNGEE. Trimming removed 0 bases from V and 5 bases from J, with 8 bases in between. The CDR3 DNA reads as TGTGCCAGCAGCGTAGTCGGGGAGACTGAAGCTTTCTTT. Its protein product is CASSVVGETEAFF.

This clonotype was detected ten times or more. V is TRBV12-3 or TRBV12-4 and J is TRBJ1-1, with 7 bases lining up with TRBD1. CDR3 length equals 15 residues. Unmatched junction bases numbered 1, after V lost 0 bases and J lost 0 bases. The CDR3 reads CASSLAGQMNTEAFF. DNA of the CDR3: TGTGCCAGCAGTTTAGCGGGACAGATGAACACTGAAGCTTTCTTT.

This clonotype was found many times. The chain combines TRBV10-3 with TRBJ1-2; TRBD1 matches 9 bases. The CDR3 extends over 13 amino acids. Unmatched junction bases numbered 2, after V lost 5 bases and J lost 4 bases. The V gene's germline CDR1 is ENHRY and CDR2 SYGVKD. The CDR3 sequence: CAISRDRVYGYTF. CDR3 bases: TGTGCCATCAGTCGGGACAGGGTCTATGGCTACACCTTC.

This clonotype was found many times. The rearrangement uses TRBV6-5 and TRBJ2-7; 9 bases line up with TRBD2. The CDR3 spans 14 residues. J gave up 6 bases and V 2 bases, and 5 bases lay outside the gene matches. Germline V gene sequence: CDR1 MNHEY, CDR2 SVGAGI. This CDR3 is CASSYGGGAGEQYF. The CDR3 nucleotides are TGTGCCAGCAGTTACGGCGGGGGGGCAGGCGAGCAGTACTTC.

This clonotype was detected many times. The V call is TRBV11-2, the J call TRBJ2-1; D may be TRBD2 (5 bases). Trimming pared 0 bases from V and 5 bases from J, leaving 17 bases between. The CDR3 contains 17 residues. CDR1 and CDR2 (germline): SGHAT, FQNNGV. The CDR3 sequence is CASSLEAVSALHNEQFF. The CDR3 coding sequence is TGTGCCAGCAGCTTAGAAGCGGTCTCCGCTCTCCACAATGAGCAGTTCTTC.

V and J are TRBV5-5 and TRBJ2-7; no firm D call. CDR3 length: 13 amino acids. V was trimmed by 0 bases and J by 7 bases, leaving 11 bases between them. Germline loops: CDR1 SGHKS, CDR2 YYEKEE (reference sequence). This CDR3 reads CASSLGAVPEQYF. The CDR3 bases are TGTGCCAGCAGCTTGGGGGCAGTCCCAGAGCAGTACTTC. The whole variable domain, remainder taken from reference TRBV5-5 and TRBJ2-7, is DAGVTQSPTHLIKTRGQQVTLRCSPISGHKSVSWYQQVLGQGPQFIFQYYEKEERGRGNFPDRFSARQFPNYSSELNVNALLLGDSALYLCASSLGAVPEQYFGPGTRLTVT.

This clonotype was seen ten or more times. The genes are TRBV19 and TRBJ2-7; unclear D gene. This CDR3 is 14 amino acids long. Germline CDR1 reads LNHDA; CDR2 reads SQIVND (reference sequence). V was shortened by 6 bases and J by 1 base, with 13 bases between the two germline ends. CDR3 bases: TGTGCCAGTAGAGCTCAGTTGATGTCCTACGAGCAGTACTTC. Translated: CASRAQLMSYEQYF. The full variable domain, with the rest looked up from reference TRBV19 and TRBJ2-7, is DGGITQSPKYLFRKEGQNVTLSCEQNLNHDAMYWYRQDPGQGLRLIYYSQIVNDFQKGDIAEGYSVSREKKESFPLTVTSAQKNPTAFYLCASRAQLMSYEQYFGPGTRLTVT.

This clonotype was picked up a small number of times. This sequence joins TRBV3-1 and TRBJ2-6, with 10 bases lining up with TRBD1. J was trimmed by 2 bases and V by 3 bases; bases with no gene match: 10. Germline-derived CDR1 and CDR2 are LGHDT and YNNKEL (reference sequence). CDR3 length: 19 amino acids. CDR3 DNA sequence: TGTGCCAGCAGCCATACAGGACAGGGGGAATCTCCTGGGGCCAACGTCCTGACTTTC. The encoded protein is CASSHTGQGESPGANVLTF.

This clonotype has at least ten counts. The chain has TRBV7-2 and TRBJ2-1; 15 nucleotides agree with TRBD2. Germline CDR1 and CDR2: SGHTA and FQGNSA. Trimming at V came to 6 bases and at J to 9 bases, leaving 6 bases not matched to a gene. The CDR3 spans 15 residues. CDR3: CASRSGTSGRFEQFF. In DNA form, the CDR3 reads TGTGCCAGCAGATCTGGGACTAGCGGGAGGTTTGAGCAGTTCTTC.

This clonotype has a count of ten or more. This chain links TRBV6-2 or TRBV6-3 with TRBJ1-6; D is possibly TRBD1 (5 bases). This CDR3 has 13 residues. CDR1 and CDR2 from the germline V gene are MNHEY and SVGEGT. CDR3 coding DNA: TGTGCTTCGTGCTTGAGGGGAAATTCACCCCTCCACTTT. It translates to CASCLRGNSPLHF.